The next 9 T cell receptor beta chains were all read from a single sample in a study of STAT3 mutations in large granular lymphocyte leukemia. The study, taken as a whole, reports: At least one immunodominant TCR beta clonotype appeared in every T-cell large granular lymphocyte leukemia patient.

Here immunoSEQ multiplex PCR was the method, and the copy in TCRdb shows in-frame clones only, minus some. This sample yields under 15,000 clones, of which 60% to 85% are seen a single time; about 50% belongs to the top ten. Antigens of these TCRs are unknown. The sample comprised peripheral blood mononuclear cells. These receptor sequences come from a man aged 55-75 years with T-cell large granular lymphocyte leukemia. Some clones in this sample may be carry-over from other donors' samples.

The rearrangement uses TRBV19 and TRBJ1-5, with D unresolved. V gave up 5 bases and J gave up 0 bases, with 11 bases separating them. This CDR3 contains 15 residues. Germline V lookup: CDR1 LNHDA, CDR2 SQIVND (reference sequence). The CDR3 DNA reads TGTGCCAGTAGTCCTTCCGTAAATAGCAATCAGCCCCAGCATTTT. Translated: CASSPSVNSNQPQHF.

The chain has TRBV13 and TRBJ2-1; 7 bases match TRBD2. The CDR3 sequence is 16 residues long. CDR1 is PRHDT and CDR2 is FYEKMQ in the germline V gene (reference sequence). J was trimmed by 6 bases and V by 4 bases; bases with no gene match: 12. This CDR3 reads CASSSPSAGAVNEQFF. Written as DNA, the CDR3 is TGTGCCAGCAGCTCCCCTTCTGCGGGAGCTGTCAATGAGCAGTTCTTC.

This clone was seen more than once but under ten times. The rearrangement uses TRBV30 and TRBJ2-1, with TRBD2 matching 7 bases. The CDR3 length is 14 residues. Looked up from germline, CDR1 is GTSNPN and CDR2 is SVGIG (reference sequence). V gave up 4 bases and J gave up 7 bases; unmatched junction bases: 10. CDR3 region: CAWTTNLGGNEQFF. The CDR3 nucleotides are TGTGCCTGGACCACTAACCTCGGGGGGAATGAGCAGTTCTTC.

V gene TRBV30 combines with J gene TRBJ2-1; 13 nucleotides align to TRBD2. CDR3 size: 15 residues. Germline values: CDR1 GTSNPN, CDR2 SVGIG (reference sequence). Germline trimming cut 0 bases from V and 6 bases from J; bases unmatched to any gene: 2. The CDR3 DNA reads as TGTGCCTGGAGTGTACTAGCGGGGGGGTCCAATGAGCAGTTCTTC. Amino acids: CAWSVLAGGSNEQFF.

This chain uses TRBV28 with TRBJ1-3; D not certain. Germline values: CDR1 MDHEN, CDR2 SYDVKM. V was clipped by 4 bases and J by 10 bases, with 17 bases between them. The CDR3 spans 14 residues. As DNA, the CDR3 is TGTGCCAGCAGTTCCCCCACGGCTGGCAGTACCATATATTTT. Translated: CASSSPTAGSTIYF.

The CDR3 sequence: CASSLTVTPETQYF. In nucleotides, the CDR3 is TGCGCCAGCAGCCTGACAGTGACCCCAGAGACCCAGTACTTC. The chain links TRBV5-1 to TRBJ2-5; D may be TRBD1 (5 bases). From germline, CDR1 is SGHRS and CDR2 YFSETQ. The CDR3 length is 14 residues. The ends were cut back, 4 bases at V and 4 bases at J, with 14 bases in the middle.

The sample holds a few counts of this clone. DNA of the CDR3: TGTGCCAGCAGCGCGGGACAGGGGAGGACTGAAGCTTTCTTT. Its protein product is CASSAGQGRTEAFF. The chain has TRBV7-2 and TRBJ1-1, with 10 positions matching TRBD1. The CDR3 sequence is 14 residues long. Trimming cost V 5 bases and J 5 bases; bases outside gene matches: 5. Germline CDR1 is SGHTA and CDR2 is FQGNSA.

The V call is TRBV5-1, the J call TRBJ2-7; possibly TRBD1 or TRBD2 for D (5 bases each). V was cut by 4 bases and J by 5 bases, with 22 bases left in between. The CDR3 extends over 16 amino acids. In germline, CDR1 is SGHRS, CDR2 YFSETQ. The CDR3 DNA sequence: TGCGCCAGCAGCCCCGTGGGGAGTCGGGACGTACACGAGCAGTACTTC. Translated: CASSPVGSRDVHEQYF. Filled out from reference TRBV5-1 and TRBJ2-7, the complete variable domain reads KAGVTQTPRYLIKTRGQQVTLSCSPISGHRSVSWYQQTPGQGLQFLFEYFSETQRNKGNFPGRFSGRQFSNSRSEMNVSTLELGDSALYLCASSPVGSRDVHEQYFGPGTRLTVT.

V usage is TRBV25-1 and J usage is TRBJ2-1, with 14 positions matching TRBD2. With 2 bases clipped from V and 6 bases from J, the junction kept 6 bases outside the gene matches. The germline V gene has CDR1 MGHDK and CDR2 SYGVNS. This CDR3 region has 17 residues. The CDR3 region has the DNA TGTGCCAGCAGTGAACCGGGGACTAGCGGGAGCCTCAATGAGCAGTTCTTC. The encoded protein is CASSEPGTSGSLNEQFF.